This T cell receptor (beta chain) appears in the sequencing data of a study of CD8 T cells in Susac syndrome. Sequencing targeted TCR beta in T cells from blood (CD8+ and CD4+). Diagnostic criteria defined recently for definite or probable disease were met by the Susac syndrome patients. The germline V gene encodes CDR1 SGHNT and CDR2 YYREEE (reference sequence). The CDR3 contains 15 residues. Trimming took 0 bases from V and 0 from J, leaving 9 bases between them. After extraction with the RNeasy kit, roughly 0.5 to 1 ug of the RNA was reverse transcribed using random hexamers. TCRdb re-analysed the immunoSEQ multiplex PCR reads in MiXCR, keeping a single row per CDR3 protein. Here the sample spans 200,000 or so distinct CDR3 sequences, more than 90% being singletons.

The TCR sequence derives from a human donor with Susac syndrome. The chain carries TRBV5-4 and TRBJ1-2; D uncertain. The sample was CD4+ T cells from PBMCs. The CDR3 sequence: CASSLEGRSNYGYTF. As DNA, the CDR3 is TGTGCCAGCAGCTTGGAAGGGCGCTCTAACTATGGCTACACCTTC.